The T cell receptor (beta chain) described here comes from a study of beta chain features in type 1 diabetes. Study findings and constraints: A possible short-template PCR bias applies equally to patients and controls. Among type 1 diabetes patients, VDJ junctions had fewer insertions and more deletions.

The ends were cut back, 3 bases at V and 1 base at J, with 12 bases in the middle. The CDR3 runs to 15 residues. Germline V gene sequence: CDR1 MDHEN, CDR2 SYDVKM. A remark on this clone: Its specificity is unknown.

Sequencing targeted expressed TCRB transcripts, as all isolated RNA had been reverse transcribed. Profiled with immunoSEQ multiplex PCR; TCRdb holds only in-frame clones, not every one. Here the sample spans fewer than 650,000 clones, 15% to 19% being singletons. Source material: naive CD4+ T cells from blood. The rearrangement uses TRBV28 and TRBJ2-5; D not resolved. The sequence derives from a man between 18 and 29 years old in good health. The CDR3 nucleotides read TGTGCCAGCAGTTTTTTGGCCGTCGCCCAAGAGACCCAGTACTTC. Amino acid sequence: CASSFLAVAQETQYF. The full variable domain, with the rest looked up from reference TRBV28 and TRBJ2-5, is DVKVTQSSRYLVKRTGEKVFLECVQDMDHENMFWYRQDPGLGLRLIYFSYDVKMKEKGDIPEGYSVSREKKERFSLILESASTNQTSMYLCASSFLAVAQETQYFGPGTRLLVL.